This TCR beta chain was recovered during a study of cytomegalovirus exposure and HLA in healthy donors. General study findings and limits: The classifier reportedly diagnosed cytomegalovirus status with high specificity and sensitivity.

Concerning this clone itself: Its antigen is undetermined.

13 Jbeta primers and 60 Vbeta primers were used for the PCR. Generated by immunoSEQ multiplex PCR, the TCRdb table keeps only in-frame clones and is missing some. The sample comprises about 160,000 clones, roughly 87% of which are singletons, and approximately 1.4% rests with the top ten. This receptor was obtained from a girl aged 5-17 years in good health and CMV-seropositive. Sequencing was done on a sample of PBMCs.

In DNA form, the CDR3 reads TGTGCCAGCAGTCAGACCGGTATTCGGGGTTCCTCTGGAAACACCATATATTTT. This translates into CASSQTGIRGSSGNTIYF. V gene TRBV28 combines with J gene TRBJ1-3; D not resolved. This CDR3 has 18 residues. Between the trimmed V and J ends, which lost 5 bases and 0 bases, there was a span of 20 bases. Germline V gives CDR1 MDHEN, CDR2 SYDVKM.